This TCR beta chain was recorded in a study of Graves' ophthalmopathy and Graves' hyperthyroidism. General study findings and limits: Predictions made by the model for ophthalmopathy progression reached approximately 70% sensitivity and approximately 72% specificity. Thyroid clonotypes that were expanded above 0.001 frequency mostly also appeared in blood.

The hyperthyroidism patients had a new diagnosis of under 2 months' duration and were aged 18 to 65. RNA served as the template for amplifying TCR beta CDR3 regions. Investigators did first-round RT-PCR with HTBI primers, then second-round multiplex PCR. MiXCR, run by TCRdb on the multiplex PCR reads, gives a single entry per CDR3 protein. Among roughly 600,000 distinct CDR3 sequences, about two fifths were seen once, and the ten largest hold over 3.5%. Germline loops: CDR1 SEHNR, CDR2 FQNEAQ (reference sequence). V was cut by 0 bases and J by 2 bases, with 7 bases left in between. The CDR3 totals 15 residues. This clonotype occurred many times. Its antigen is not known.

The V and J genes are TRBV7-9 and TRBJ2-2; D is perhaps TRBD1 (5 bases). Sequenced input: peripheral blood or thyroid tissue (not recorded which). This clonotype was obtained from an adult man with Graves' hyperthyroidism. DNA of the CDR3: TGTGCCAGCAGCTTAGCCGACAGCAACACCGGGGAGCTGTTTTTT. Protein: CASSLADSNTGELFF. Supplemented by reference TRBV7-9 and TRBJ2-2, the full variable domain reads DTGVSQNPRHKITKRGQNVTFRCDPISEHNRLYWYRQTLGQGPEFLTYFQNEAQLEKSRLLSDRFSAERPKGSFSTLEIQRTEQGDSAMYLCASSLADSNTGELFFGEGSRLTVL.